These 8 T cell receptor beta chains were sequenced from one sample in a study of shared clonotypes between healthy human individuals. Naive-designated CD8 cells lacked CD45RO, were positively enriched for CCR7, and omitted terminally differentiated effector memory CD45RA+ cells. Profiled with immunoSEQ multiplex PCR; TCRdb holds only in-frame clones, not every one. The sample yields around 1,900,000 clones, 93% seen once. Sequenced input: naive CD8+ T cells from PBMCs. The receptor set was obtained from a young man in good health. Some clones in this sample may be carry-over from other donors' samples.

The rearrangement links TRBV27 to TRBJ2-7, with TRBD2 matching over 8 bases. The V segment lost 7 bases and the J segment 6 bases; nucleotides outside the gene matches: 8. Germline CDR1 reads MNHEY; CDR2 reads SMNVEV (reference sequence). This CDR3 is built from 13 residues. This chain's CDR3 is CASTRTSSGEQYF. The CDR3 DNA reads as TGTGCCAGCACTAGGACTAGCAGTGGCGAGCAGTACTTC.

This chain connects TRBV4-2 to TRBJ2-7, with 10 bases that match TRBD2. The trim removed 0 bases at V and 2 bases at J, leaving 13 bases unmatched. The CDR3 spans 19 residues. Looked up from germline, CDR1 is LGHNA and CDR2 is YNFKEQ. CDR3 sequence reads: CASSQDVAGGPRGAYEQYF. In DNA, the CDR3 is TGTGCCAGCAGCCAAGATGTAGCGGGAGGACCTCGCGGGGCCTACGAGCAGTACTTC.

The chain couples TRBV9 to TRBJ2-7, with a possible D match to TRBD2 (6 bases). Germline CDR1 is SGDLS and CDR2 is YYNGEE. This CDR3 is built from 15 residues. V shed 0 bases and J shed 3 bases, with 13 bases lying between them. The CDR3 protein is CASSVGRGFGYEQYF. DNA for the CDR3: TGTGCCAGCAGCGTAGGGCGGGGTTTCGGCTACGAGCAGTACTTC.

Only one count was recorded for this clone. The V call is TRBV6-5, the J call TRBJ2-3; TRBD2 matches 7 bases. CDR1 is MNHEY and CDR2 is SVGAGI in the germline V gene. Germline trimming cut 2 bases from V and 4 bases from J; bases unmatched to any gene: 9. CDR3 length: 16 residues. CDR3 nucleotides: TGTGCCAGCAGTTACCTGCCGGGAGGCAGTGCAGATACGCAGTATTTT. Protein product: CASSYLPGGSADTQYF.

This rearrangement joins TRBV9 to TRBJ2-7; D unresolved. Per the germline V gene, CDR1 is SGDLS and CDR2 is YYNGEE. CDR3 length: 15 residues. Trimming left V 0 bases short and J 5 bases short, with 15 bases between. The CDR3 loop is CASSVGLGGPHEQYF. The CDR3 DNA follows: TGTGCCAGCAGCGTAGGTTTGGGCGGTCCCCACGAGCAGTACTTC.

The chain recombines TRBV29-1 with TRBJ2-1, with 9 bases identical to TRBD1. Looked up from germline, CDR1 is SQVTM and CDR2 is ANQGSEA. Germline trimming cut 6 bases from V and 6 bases from J; bases unmatched to any gene: 3. CDR3 length: 12 amino acids. CDR3 nucleotide sequence: TGCAGCGTCCGGGACAGGGCCAATGAGCAGTTCTTC. Protein: CSVRDRANEQFF.

The V call is TRBV10-3, the J call TRBJ1-2; TRBD1 might be the D (6 bases). The CDR3 runs to 14 residues. V dropped 6 bases and J dropped 3 bases, with 14 bases sitting between them. CDR1 is ENHRY, CDR2 SYGVKD, per germline. CDR3 protein: CAIRDGTPDYGYTF. The DNA of the CDR3 is TGTGCCATCAGGGACGGGACACCGGACTATGGCTACACCTTC.

The chain uses TRBV4-1 and TRBJ2-7, with 9 bases identical to TRBD1. CDR1 MGHRA and CDR2 YSYEKL come from the germline V gene. With V trimmed by 3 bases and J by 4 bases, 10 bases remained unmatched. This CDR3 has 16 residues. The CDR3 region has the DNA TGCGCCAGCAGCCATCCCGCGGGACAGGGTCGTTACGAGCAGTACTTC. Its protein product is CASSHPAGQGRYEQYF.